The clone carrying this TCR beta chain came up a few times. CDR3 size: 18 residues. Unmatched junction bases numbered 14, after V lost 3 bases and J lost 8 bases. CDR1 is SGHRS, CDR2 YFSETQ, per germline. The data were obtained in a study of blood T cells in healthy people across ages. The second PCR ran roughly 6 to 11 cycles with a sample-barcoded 5' primer and J-beta primers. Per-sample output comprised a minimum of 2.5 million paired-end reads containing CDR3. One entry per CDR3 protein, called by TCRdb with MiXCR from the 5' RACE reads. In the table there are 1.5 million to 2 million distinct CDR3 sequences, around 36% of which are singletons.

The sequence was obtained from a woman in her twenties or thirties in good health. This chain connects TRBV5-1 to TRBJ2-1; 13 bases align to TRBD2. Sequenced sample: blood. CDR3 DNA: TGCGCCAGCAGCTCCCCGGGACTAGCGGGACTCCCTACGGATGAGCAGTTCTTC. Translating it yields CASSSPGLAGLPTDEQFF.